This TCR beta chain stems from a study of cytomegalovirus exposure and HLA in healthy donors. In the study overall: Earlier, almost 120 million unique TCR beta sequences were recovered from 200 million or so T cells by an analysis. Overall study findings and caveats: Serostatus for CMV was the only available immune exposure information. Some segments of the V type, notably TRBV6-2 and TRBV6-3, were excluded as indistinguishable.

The PCR made use of 60 Vbeta and 13 Jbeta primers. In the authors' methods: In a later analysis, roughly 86 million unique TCR beta chains included roughly 11 million shared by two or more donors. The method was immunoSEQ multiplex PCR; TCRdb's version includes in-frame clones alone and lacks a portion of them. Clone size and the V and J calls come from that table; the DNA yielded D and trimming. The repertoire holds about 110,000 clones, with around 72% as singletons. The CDR3 is 14 amino acids. The germline V and J ends were trimmed by 4 bases and 2 bases, with 11 bases remaining between them. Germline loops: CDR1 SGHRS, CDR2 YFSETQ. Worth noting for this clone: The antigen remains undetermined.

The origin of this receptor is a male donor in good health and CMV-seronegative. Sequencing was performed on PBMCs. This sequence joins TRBV5-1 and TRBJ2-3; tentative D call: TRBD1 (6 bases). CDR3 amino acids: CASSRTEPTDTQYF. As DNA, the CDR3 is TGCGCCAGCAGCCGGACAGAACCCACAGATACGCAGTATTTT.